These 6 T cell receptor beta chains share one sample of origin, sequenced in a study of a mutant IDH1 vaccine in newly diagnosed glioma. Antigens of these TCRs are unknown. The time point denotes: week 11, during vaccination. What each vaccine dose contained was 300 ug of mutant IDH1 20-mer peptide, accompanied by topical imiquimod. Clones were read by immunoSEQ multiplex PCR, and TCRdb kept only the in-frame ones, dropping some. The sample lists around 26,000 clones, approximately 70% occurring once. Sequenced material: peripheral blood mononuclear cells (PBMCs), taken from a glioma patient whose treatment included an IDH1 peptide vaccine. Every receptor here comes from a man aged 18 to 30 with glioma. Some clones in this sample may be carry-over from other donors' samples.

The DNA for the CDR3 is TGTGCCAGCAGCTGGGACAGGGTCTACGAGCAGTACTTC. Translating it yields CASSWDRVYEQYF. This chain uses TRBV5-6 with TRBJ2-7, with 9 bases lining up with TRBD1. Losses at the gene ends were 3 bases for V and 3 bases for J; bases not matched to a gene: 1. From germline, CDR1 is SGHDT and CDR2 YYEEEE. CDR3 size: 13 residues.

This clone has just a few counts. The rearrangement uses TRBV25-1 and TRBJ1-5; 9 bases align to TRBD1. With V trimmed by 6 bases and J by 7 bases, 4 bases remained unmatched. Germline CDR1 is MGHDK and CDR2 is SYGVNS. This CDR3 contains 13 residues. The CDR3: CASRGQGNQPQHF. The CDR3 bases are TGTGCCAGCAGGGGACAGGGTAACCAGCCCCAGCATTTT.

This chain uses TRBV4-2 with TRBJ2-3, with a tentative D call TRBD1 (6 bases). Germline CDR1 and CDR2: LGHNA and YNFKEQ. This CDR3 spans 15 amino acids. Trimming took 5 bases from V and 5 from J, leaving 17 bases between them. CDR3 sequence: CASSSQGRPKDTQYF. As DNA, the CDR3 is TGTGCCAGCAGCTCACAGGGACGGCCGAAAGATACGCAGTATTTT.

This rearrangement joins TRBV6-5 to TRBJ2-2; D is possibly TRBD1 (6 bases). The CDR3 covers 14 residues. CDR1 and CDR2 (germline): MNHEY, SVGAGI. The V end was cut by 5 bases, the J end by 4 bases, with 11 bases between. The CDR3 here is CASSTGHITGELFF. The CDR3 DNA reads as TGTGCCAGCAGTACGGGACACATCACCGGGGAGCTGTTTTTT.

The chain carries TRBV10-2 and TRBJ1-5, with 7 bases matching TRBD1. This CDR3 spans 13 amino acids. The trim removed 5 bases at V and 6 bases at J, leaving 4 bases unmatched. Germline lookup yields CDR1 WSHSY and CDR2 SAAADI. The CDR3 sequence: CASSNDRVQPQHF. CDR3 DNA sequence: TGCGCCAGCAGTAATGACAGGGTTCAGCCCCAGCATTTT.

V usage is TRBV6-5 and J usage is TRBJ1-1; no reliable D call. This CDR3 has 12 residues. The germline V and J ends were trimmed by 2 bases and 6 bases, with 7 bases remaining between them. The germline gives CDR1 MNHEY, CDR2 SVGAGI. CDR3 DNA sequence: TGTGCCAGCAGTTACGGGAGATCTGAAGCTTTCTTT. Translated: CASSYGRSEAFF.